The 7 T cell receptor beta chains below all came from one sample that was sequenced in a study of T-cell memory formation after mild COVID-19. TCRdb reprocessed the 5' RACE reads via MiXCR and lists one record per CDR3 protein. The sample includes hundreds of thousands of distinct CDR3 sequences, roughly 20% of them seen just once. Sequencing input: PBMCs or a T cell subset sorted from them (not recorded which). All receptors come from an adult woman who had mild COVID-19 (a few samples of this study predate the infection). Cell type and time point are not known.

The rearrangement links TRBV4-3 to TRBJ2-7; 8 nucleotides align to TRBD1. The J segment lost 6 bases and the V segment lost 0 bases, leaving 7 bases of the junction unmatched. Germline V gene sequence: CDR1 LGHNA, CDR2 YSLEER. The length of the CDR3 is 15 residues. The CDR3 protein is CASSQDFSGGGEQYF. CDR3 nucleotide sequence: TGCGCCAGCAGCCAAGATTTTTCAGGGGGCGGCGAGCAGTACTTC.

This clonotype showed up just a few times. The chain uses TRBV20-1 and TRBJ2-3, with D possibly matching TRBD2 (6 bases). The germline V gene encodes CDR1 DFQATT and CDR2 SNEGSKA (reference sequence). The germline V and J ends were trimmed by 3 bases and 3 bases, with 16 bases remaining between them. CDR3 size: 15 residues. The CDR3, as DNA: TGCAGTGCTAGGGAGGGTGCGTCAAGAACAGATACGCAGTATTTT. Protein sequence: CSAREGASRTDTQYF.

This clonotype showed up just a few times. The chain has TRBV7-9 and TRBJ2-1; the match to TRBD2 covers 10 bases. This CDR3 region has 16 residues. Losses at the gene ends were 5 bases for V and 8 bases for J; bases not matched to a gene: 12. Germline CDR1 is SEHNR and CDR2 is FQNEAQ (reference sequence). The CDR3 bases are TGTGCCAGCAGCCCCACCTCGGCTAGCGGGAGCGATGAGCAGTTCTTC. As protein: CASSPTSASGSDEQFF.

The V and J genes are TRBV5-4 and TRBJ1-5; 7 nucleotides match TRBD1. Germline CDR1 SGHNT, CDR2 YYREEE (reference sequence). CDR3 size: 14 residues. Unmatched junction bases numbered 5, after V lost 4 bases and J lost 4 bases. The CDR3 DNA follows: TGTGCCAGCAGCCTGAGGGGGCCAAATCAGCCCCAGCATTTT. The encoded protein is CASSLRGPNQPQHF.

J is TRBJ2-1 and V is TRBV4-1; 9 bases are shared with TRBD2. The CDR3 spans 16 residues. The ends lost 0 bases at V and 8 bases at J; junction bases unmatched: 8. Per the germline V gene, CDR1 is MGHRA and CDR2 is YSYEKL. The CDR3 spells CASSQDRASGVYEQFF. The CDR3 coding sequence is TGCGCCAGCAGCCAAGATAGGGCTAGCGGGGTCTATGAGCAGTTCTTC.

This clonotype was recorded many times. The chain has TRBV6-6 and TRBJ1-3, with unresolved D. The length of the CDR3 is 16 residues. CDR1 is MNHNY, CDR2 SVGAGI, per germline (reference sequence). Trimming stripped 2 bases from V and 0 bases from J, with 11 bases between. CDR3 sequence reads: CASSYGRSSSGNTIYF. DNA for the CDR3: TGTGCCAGCAGTTACGGAAGGAGCAGCTCTGGAAACACCATATATTTT.

J is TRBJ2-1 and V is TRBV18; a weak D match, TRBD2 (5 bases). V lost 0 bases and J 9 bases, leaving 9 bases between the germline ends. The CDR3 extends over 13 amino acids. Germline lookup yields CDR1 KGHSH and CDR2 LQKENI. In DNA, the CDR3 is TGTGCCAGCTCACCACCGGCGGGCGGTGAGCAGTTCTTC. This codes for CASSPPAGGEQFF.